This T cell receptor beta chain comes out of a study of human T cells and chemical hapten exposure (dated by TCRdb to about 2021). As for the study more broadly: For sensitization, 2% DPC in acetone was applied to a 2 cm by 2 cm area of upper inner arm skin. The libraries were sequenced as a pool, and the TCR yield per sample differed mostly because of small variations in library volumes within the pool. The study tracked peripheral blood TCR repertoire changes in vivo during primary and secondary sensitization to the hapten diphenylcyclopropenone (DPC) in alopecia patients. Patch tests used Finn chambers with 0.01% DPC on the upper back, scored after 6 days by International Contact Dermatitis Research Group standards. Throughout the study period of around 24 weeks, patients also received therapeutic DPC doses to the scalp every week. Most of the patients in the cohort were female, and the cohort covered alopecia areata with under or over 50% scalp involvement, alopecia totalis and alopecia universalis. Blood samples were taken from patients before sensitization (week 0) and at 2, 6 and about 24 weeks after DPC sensitization. About 30 alopecia patients provided blood for TCR sequencing at one to four time points (pre-sensitization, 2, 6 and 24 weeks).

Read against the paper, the sample's time point label means: patch test 2, 6 weeks after DPC sensitization. The treatment or condition label on this specimen signifies: therapeutic diphenylcyclopropenone sensitization with weekly scalp DPC. At each patch-test visit, blood was drawn before the patch test was applied. Patients were eligible if aged 18 to 70, diagnosed with alopecia and judged suitable for DPC therapy, and pregnant patients were excluded. Total RNA was extracted from unfractionated whole blood collected in Tempus Blood RNA tubes. Library preparation employed RACE. The listed sequencing device is NextSeq 500. During library preparation, unique molecular identifiers were attached to individual cDNA molecules so that TCRs could be counted quantitatively and reproducibly. Both TCR alpha and TCR beta chains were sequenced from each blood RNA sample. As for the original processing: A median of about 100,000 TCRs per sample was observed, with a range of about 23,224 to 690,600. V, J and CDR3 annotation of the TCR reads was performed with the Decombinator software suite. To make PS versus PT1 abundance plots, every sample was subsampled to the same number of TCRs (28,000). Expanded TCRs were defined as absent before sensitization and observed at least eight times at the 2-week time point. Using fastp trimming at Q25 and MiXCR clonotype assembly, TCRdb reanalyzed the public sequencing data and kept in-frame beta chains. CDR3 protein duplicates are merged, each entry listing the most common genes and DNA. The V and J calls were not made by the authors but by TCRdb's processing. The sample yields 80,000 to 95,000 distinct CDR3 sequences; about 10% were counted once. 2.2% of the sample is held by the ten biggest clonotypes.

On the study overall, not on this receptor specifically: Compared with pre-sensitization or healthy control sets, expanded TCRs formed significantly more large CDR3 similarity clusters, which is consistent with antigen-driven responses. Because every patient had alopecia, a presumed autoimmune disease, the patients' immune response might differ from that of healthy individuals. The number of TCRs above 1 in 1000 frequency did not change with DPC sensitization; there was no evidence of global repertoire structure alterations. A positive correlation was found between the number of PT1 expanded TCRs and patch test score, with significance reached at thresholds 8, 16 and 32 but not 4. After repeated subsampling, the strength of the expansion versus patch-test correlation and the threshold at which it became significant changed.

V and J lose 5 bases and 4 bases, and a span of 11 bases separates them. CDR1 MDHEN and CDR2 SYDVKM are derived from the germline V gene. The CDR3 contains 13 residues, cysteine and phenylalanine counted. Left in the record is the CDR3 DNA by itself, 39 bases read in frame from the first base. There are a few counts of this clonotype. Its antigen is unknown. The sample holds no much larger clone one base away, and base qualities are not on file. The clonotype comes from a man aged 35 to 55 with alopecia areata. Some clones in this sample may be carry-over from other donors' samples. The input for sequencing was whole blood, taken in connection with sensitization to the hapten diphenylcyclopropenone (DPC). The rearrangement combines TRBV28 with TRBJ1-1; the D gene cannot be resolved reliably. This receptor has the CDR3 CASSARSPTEAFF. Here is the DNA: TGTGCCAGCAGTGCGAGGAGCCCCACTGAAGCTTTCTTT.